This TCR beta chain was documented in a study of cytomegalovirus exposure and HLA in healthy donors. This CDR3 region has 12 residues. V lost 6 bases and J lost 0, with 5 bases in between. Germline V gene data show CDR1 as MDHEN and CDR2 as SYDVKM. This PCR relied on a set of 60 Vbeta primers and 13 Jbeta primers. Sequenced by immunoSEQ multiplex PCR; TCRdb stores in-frame clones only, minus some. This repertoire shows around 67,000 clones, 70% to 75% found once; its top ten account for approximately 22%. With respect to this clone: The antigen remains unidentified.

Study-wide points: In terms of immune exposure information, only CMV serostatus was available.

The clonotype comes from a woman younger than 45 in good health and CMV-seropositive. The chain has TRBV28 and TRBJ1-1; D remains unclear. The sample comprised PBMCs. CDR3 nucleotide sequence: TGTGCCAGCAGACTCCTGAACACTGAAGCTTTCTTT. Its protein is CASRLLNTEAFF.